A single sample gave rise to the 5 T cell receptor beta chains below, sequenced in a study of human T cells and chemical hapten exposure. TCRdb used MiXCR to reprocess the RACE reads, holding one entry per CDR3 protein. The sample lists about 82,000 distinct CDR3 sequences, roughly 13% occurring once. Described time point: patch test 3, about 24 weeks after DPC sensitization. This sample's treatment: therapeutic diphenylcyclopropenone sensitization with weekly scalp DPC. Source: whole blood, taken in connection with sensitization to the hapten diphenylcyclopropenone (DPC). These receptors were obtained from a woman aged 50 to 60 with alopecia areata. Some clones in this sample may be carry-over from other donors' samples.

This clonotype has a count of ten or more. The V and J genes are TRBV6-2 or TRBV6-3 and TRBJ2-3, with D perhaps matching TRBD2 (5 bases). The germline CDR1 and CDR2 sequences are MNHEY and SVGEGT. The ends were cut back, 4 bases at V and 4 bases at J, with 12 bases in the middle. The CDR3 extends over 14 amino acids. CDR3 sequence reads: CASSFSGKSDTQYF. CDR3 sequence (DNA): TGTGCCAGCAGTTTCTCCGGGAAGTCAGATACGCAGTATTTT.

The chain is built from TRBV3-1 and TRBJ2-7; no clear D. Trimming removed 1 base at V and 0 bases at J, with 7 bases between. This CDR3 region has 14 residues. Germline-derived CDR1 and CDR2 are LGHDT and YNNKEL (reference sequence). CDR3 sequence reads: CASSQVTFSYEQYF. The CDR3, as DNA: TGTGCCAGCAGCCAAGTAACATTCTCCTACGAGCAGTACTTC.

This clonotype was counted a few times. The chain uses TRBV10-3 and TRBJ2-7, with D possibly matching TRBD1 (6 bases). V lost 3 bases and J 6 bases, leaving 9 bases between the germline ends. The CDR3 totals 12 residues. From germline, CDR1 is ENHRY and CDR2 SYGVKD. The CDR3 DNA reads as TGTGCCATCAGTGATAGGGGGTTCGAGCAGTACTTC. Amino acid sequence: CAISDRGFEQYF.

This rearrangement joins TRBV2 to TRBJ1-6, with 9 bases lining up with TRBD1. Germline CDR1 and CDR2: SNHLY and FYNNEI. Trimming at V came to 4 bases and at J to 8 bases, leaving 0 bases not matched to a gene. The CDR3 runs 13 residues. The CDR3 DNA reads TGTGCCAGCAGTGGGACAGGGGATTCACCCCTCCACTTT. Its protein product is CASSGTGDSPLHF.

This clonotype has just a few counts. V gene TRBV20-1 combines with J gene TRBJ1-1; 8 bases align to TRBD1. The CDR3 sequence is 15 residues long. V trimming: 3 bases; J trimming: 0 bases; junction bases outside the gene matches: 6. Germline assignment: CDR1 DFQATT and CDR2 SNEGSKA (reference sequence). The CDR3 nucleotides are TGCAGTGCTAGTGGCGGACAGGGAGTGAACACTGAAGCTTTCTTT. Translating gives CSASGGQGVNTEAFF.